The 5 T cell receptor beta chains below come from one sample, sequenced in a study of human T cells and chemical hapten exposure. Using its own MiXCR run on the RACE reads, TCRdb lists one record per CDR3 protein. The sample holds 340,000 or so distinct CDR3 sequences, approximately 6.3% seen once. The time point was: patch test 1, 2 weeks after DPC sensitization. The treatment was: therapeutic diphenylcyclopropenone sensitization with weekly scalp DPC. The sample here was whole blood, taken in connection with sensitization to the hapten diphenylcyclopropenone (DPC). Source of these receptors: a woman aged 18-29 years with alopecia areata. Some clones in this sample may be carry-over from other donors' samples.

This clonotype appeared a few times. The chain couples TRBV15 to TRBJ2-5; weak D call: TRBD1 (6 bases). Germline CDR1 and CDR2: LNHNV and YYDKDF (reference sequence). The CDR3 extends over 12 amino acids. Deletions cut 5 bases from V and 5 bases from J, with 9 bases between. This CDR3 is CATSLRGETQYF. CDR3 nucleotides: TGTGCCACCAGCCTGAGGGGGGAGACCCAGTACTTC.

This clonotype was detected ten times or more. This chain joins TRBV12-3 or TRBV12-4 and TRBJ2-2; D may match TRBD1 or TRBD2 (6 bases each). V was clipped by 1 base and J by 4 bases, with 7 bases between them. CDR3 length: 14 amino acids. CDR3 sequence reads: CASSLGGATGELFF. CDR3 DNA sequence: TGTGCCAGCAGTTTAGGGGGGGCCACCGGGGAGCTGTTTTTT.

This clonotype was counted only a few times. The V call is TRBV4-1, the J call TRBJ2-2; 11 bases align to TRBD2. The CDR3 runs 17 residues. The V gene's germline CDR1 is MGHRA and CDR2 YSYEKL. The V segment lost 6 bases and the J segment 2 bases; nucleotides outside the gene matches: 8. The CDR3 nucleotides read TGCGCCAGCAGGGTTAGCGGGGGGGCCGGAAACACCGGGGAGCTGTTTTTT. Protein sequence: CASRVSGGAGNTGELFF.

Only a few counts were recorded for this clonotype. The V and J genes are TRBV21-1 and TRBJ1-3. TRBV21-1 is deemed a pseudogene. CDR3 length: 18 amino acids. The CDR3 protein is CASSKKTEGGVRGNTIYF. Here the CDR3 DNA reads TGTGCCAGCAGCAAAAAAACCGAGGGCGGGGTAAGGGGAAACACCATATATTTT.

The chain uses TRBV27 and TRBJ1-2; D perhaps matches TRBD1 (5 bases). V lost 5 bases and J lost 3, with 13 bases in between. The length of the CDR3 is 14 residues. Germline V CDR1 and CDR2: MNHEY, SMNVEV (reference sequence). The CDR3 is CASSGEGLDYGYTF. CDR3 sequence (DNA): TGTGCCAGCAGTGGTGAGGGGTTGGACTATGGCTACACCTTC.